The clone carrying this TCR beta chain has a count of ten or more. Its antigen is not known. The CDR3 loop spans 14 amino acids. V lost 2 bases and J lost 6, with 16 bases in between. CDR1 and CDR2 (germline): SQVTM, ANQGSEA. This sample was taken from a study of early T cells in non-severe SARS-CoV-2 infection. Study context: Chains were not paired, and sequencing was done on bulk RNA from unsorted whole blood. Study observations and caveats: A preference for anti-spike CD8 responses marked VDJdb matching, which missed private and CD4 specificities.

The protocol attached unique molecular identifiers to individual cDNA molecules. TCRdb independently ran MiXCR on the 5' RACE reads; one entry per CDR3 protein. The sample has tens of thousands of distinct CDR3 sequences; 9% to 15% are singletons. The V and J genes are TRBV29-1 and TRBJ1-2, with D tentatively TRBD1 (6 bases). The TCR was taken from an adult who was a healthcare worker with PCR-confirmed SARS-CoV-2 infection or an uninfected control (not recorded which). Material for sequencing was whole blood. The CDR3 spells CSVEPWDMEDGYTF. In DNA form, the CDR3 reads TGCAGCGTTGAACCCTGGGACATGGAAGATGGCTACACCTTC.